A selection of T cell receptor beta chains follows, all from one sample in a study of sequential checkpoint blockade in melanoma. TCRdb's copy holds only in-frame clones and misses some; the assay was immunoSEQ multiplex PCR. The sample shows over 3,500 clones, approximately 57% of them seen only once. Sequenced here: CD8+ T cells sorted from blood (inferred from file names), sampled from a patient given nivolumab and ipilimumab in sequence. These receptor sequences come from a human patient with melanoma. Some clones in this sample may be carry-over from other donors' samples. The CDR3 runs from the conserved cysteine through the conserved F or W. The order of the fields is D gene, clone size, V gene, CDR3 length, J gene, CDR3 DNA, CDR3 protein. The D gene is left open where the match is weak. Clone size appears in some rows only: once, few, many, or a class for an expanded clone.

>NA|NA|TRBV6-1|15|TRBJ1-5
TGTGCCAGCAGTGGAACAGCAGATAGCAATCAGCCCCAGCATTTT
CASSGTADSNQPQHF
>TRBD2|few|TRBV15|14|TRBJ2-1
TGTGCCACCAGCGGACCTAGCGGCTACAATGAGCAGTTCTTC
CATSGPSGYNEQFF
>TRBD1|NA|TRBV6-1|15|TRBJ2-7
TGTGCCAGCTCCCTCTCCGGGACAGGGTTGTACGAGCAGTACTTC
CASSLSGTGLYEQYF
>TRBD1|NA|TRBV6-7|15|TRBJ1-5
TGTGCCAGTCCCGGACAGGGGCCTTCCTTGGCGCCCCAGCATTTT
CASPGQGPSLAPQHF
>TRBD2|NA|TRBV18|14|TRBJ2-1
TGTGCCAGCTCACCACCTAGTCGGGGGGATGAGCAGTTCTTC
CASSPPSRGDEQFF
>TRBD1|medium-sized|TRBV4-3|15|TRBJ1-4
TGCGCCAGCAGCCAAGTCACAGGGGAAGCTGAAAAACTGTTTTTT
CASSQVTGEAEKLFF
>TRBD1|NA|TRBV7-9|15|TRBJ2-7
TGTGCCAGCAGCTTCGATAGACAGGGGAGCCACGAGCAGTACTTC
CASSFDRQGSHEQYF
>TRBD1|NA|TRBV7-9|17|TRBJ2-7
TGTGCCAGCAGCTTAGCGTCGTTTACAGGGGTCTCCTACGAGCAGTACTTC
CASSLASFTGVSYEQYF
>TRBD2|NA|TRBV6-5|15|TRBJ2-5
TGTGCCAGCGCACTAGCGGGGGGGCCTGGGGAGACCCAGTACTTC
CASALAGGPGETQYF
>NA|NA|TRBV11-2|17|TRBJ2-3
TGTGCCAGCAGCTTAGAGTGGACTTCCGCCTTTACAGATACGCAGTATTTT
CASSLEWTSAFTDTQYF
>NA|NA|TRBV29-1|12|TRBJ1-2
TGCAGCGTTGAACAGGGGATATATGGCTACACCTTC
CSVEQGIYGYTF
>TRBD1|medium-sized|TRBV7-9|15|TRBJ1-4
TGTGCCAGCAGCTTAGCGGACAGGGGAGATGAAAAACTGTTTTTT
CASSLADRGDEKLFF
>NA|once|TRBV27|14|TRBJ1-2
TGTGCCAGCAGTGACGATCCGGGATACTATGGCTACACCTTC
CASSDDPGYYGYTF
>NA|NA|TRBV27|13|TRBJ2-1
TGTGCCAGCAGTAGGGCTAGCCCCAATGAGCAGTTCTTC
CASSRASPNEQFF
>TRBD1|large|TRBV7-2|15|TRBJ2-7
TGTGCCAGCAGCACAATGGGGACAGGAGGTGACGAGCAGTACTTC
CASSTMGTGGDEQYF
>NA|NA|TRBV7-9|14|TRBJ2-6
TGTGCCAGCAGTCCCGGACAAGGGGCCAACGTCCTGACTTTC
CASSPGQGANVLTF
>TRBD1|NA|TRBV4-1|14|TRBJ2-7
TGCGCCAGCAGCCAAGTCGGACAGGCCTACGAGCAGTACTTC
CASSQVGQAYEQYF
>NA|medium-sized|TRBV15|15|TRBJ2-3
TGTGCCACCAGCAGAGGGTCGGGAGCCACAGATACGCAGTATTTT
CATSRGSGATDTQYF
>NA|NA|TRBV7-9|12|TRBJ1-1
TGTGCCAGCAGCTTAGTCCAGGGTGAAGCTTTCTTT
CASSLVQGEAFF
>NA|NA|TRBV11-2|14|TRBJ2-7
TGTGCCAGCAGCTTAGGGGTCCGAGGGCGGGAGCAGTACTTC
CASSLGVRGREQYF
>NA|NA|TRBV10-1|20|TRBJ1-1
TGCGCCAGCAGTGAGTCGGGAGGGTTTCGACGTTCGGATAAGGACACTGAAGCTTTCTTT
CASSESGGFRRSDKDTEAFF
>NA|NA|TRBV7-9|14|TRBJ2-7
TGTGCCAGCAGCTTAGAGGGTCCCAGGGGCCCGCAGTACTTC
CASSLEGPRGPQYF
>TRBD1|few|TRBV10-1|14|TRBJ1-6
TGCGCCAGCAGTGAGGACAGGGAGGTTTCACCCCTCCACTTT
CASSEDREVSPLHF
>TRBD1|NA|TRBV10-3|15|TRBJ2-7
TGTGCCATCAGTGACCCCGGGACAGACTCCTACGAGCAGTACTTC
CAISDPGTDSYEQYF
>TRBD2|few|TRBV4-1|15|TRBJ2-1
TGCGCCAGCAGCCAAGGCCCAGCGGGGTACAATGAGCAGTTCTTC
CASSQGPAGYNEQFF
>NA|NA|TRBV6-5|14|TRBJ2-5
TGTGCCAGCAGTCCGGGGTTCCCCCAAGAGACCCAGTACTTC
CASSPGFPQETQYF
>TRBD1|NA|TRBV28|16|TRBJ2-7
TGTGCCAGCAGTTTGACCCCGACAGGGAATACCTACGAGCAGTACTTC
CASSLTPTGNTYEQYF
>NA|NA|TRBV21-1|17|TRBJ1-6
TGTGCCAGCAGCCTGTGCTCCTACCCCGACTATAATTCACCCCTCCACTTT
CASSLCSYPDYNSPLHF
>TRBD1|NA|TRBV2|14|TRBJ2-1
TGTGCCAGCGGGACAGGGGTGGGTTACAATGAGCAGTTCTTC
CASGTGVGYNEQFF
>NA|NA|TRBV19|13|TRBJ2-7
TGTGCCAGTAGTGCCCGAGACTCTTACGAGCAGTACTTC
CASSARDSYEQYF
>NA|medium-sized|TRBV6-6|15|TRBJ2-7
TGTGCCAGCAGAATGCAGGGGGGCCTAGCCTACGAGCAGTACTTC
CASRMQGGLAYEQYF
>NA|NA|TRBV6-5|14|TRBJ1-1
TGTGCCAGCAGACTACAGGGAAGTCGCACTGAAGCTTTCTTT
CASRLQGSRTEAFF
>TRBD1|NA|TRBV7-8|15|TRBJ2-3
TGTGCCAGCAGCGCTCCACCGGGACAGGGAGATACGCAGTATTTT
CASSAPPGQGDTQYF
>NA|few|TRBV6-5|14|TRBJ1-2
TGTGCCAGCAGCCGCAGCTTTGAGGGTGGAGGCTACACCTTC
CASSRSFEGGGYTF
>TRBD2|NA|TRBV5-1|12|TRBJ2-1
TGCGCCAGCAGCGGGACTATCAATGAGCAGTTCTTC
CASSGTINEQFF
>NA|few|TRBV4-3|16|TRBJ2-2
TGCTCCAGCACCCCCGGACTAGGGGGGAACACCGGGGAGCTGATTTTT
CSSTPGLGGNTGELIF
>TRBD2|NA|TRBV10-3|16|TRBJ2-5
TGTGCCATCAGTGAAGCCCCGACTAGCCTCGGGGAGACCCAGTACTTC
CAISEAPTSLGETQYF
>TRBD1|NA|TRBV19|15|TRBJ1-2
TGTGCCAGTAGTACCCGGGACAGGGGGTTTGAAGGCTACACCTTC
CASSTRDRGFEGYTF
>NA|few|TRBV30|15|TRBJ2-3
TGTGCCTGGAGTAGGAACGGGGAACTCACAGATACGCAGTATTTT
CAWSRNGELTDTQYF
>TRBD1|medium-sized|TRBV7-2|18|TRBJ1-2
TGTGCCAGCAGCCTTGTCGTCGGACAGGGGGCTCCGAGGGGTGGCTACACCTTC
CASSLVVGQGAPRGGYTF
>TRBD1|NA|TRBV6-1|17|TRBJ1-2
TGTGCCAGCAGTGAAGCTGGACAGGGGGGAAGAGACTATGGCTACACCTTC
CASSEAGQGGRDYGYTF
>NA|NA|TRBV30|13|TRBJ1-1
TGTGCCTGGAGACGGGGTTCCAACACTGAAGCTTTCTTT
CAWRRGSNTEAFF
>NA|NA|TRBV4-3|15|TRBJ2-7
TGCGCCAGCAGCCAGGAGGATGCCCGGTCTTTCGAGCAGTACTTC
CASSQEDARSFEQYF